The 20 T cell receptor beta chains reported below all come from one sample, sequenced in a study of regulatory T cells in long-lasting Graves disease. Time point given: persistent/refractory GD, antithyroid drugs over 5 years with positive TRAb. Following extraction of RNA from PBMCs, that RNA was used to make the TCR library. Researchers made TCR beta libraries by using iRepertoire HTBI primers and running Arm-PCR on CDR3 regions. MiXCR was run by TCRdb on the multiplex PCR reads, yielding one entry per CDR3 protein. The sample records under 500,000 distinct CDR3 sequences, around 21% being singletons. This sample comprised peripheral blood mononuclear cells (PBMCs), obtained when the disease was refractory, from a patient treated with antithyroid drugs. These receptors all come from a female donor with Graves disease.

This clonotype was found many times. The V and J genes are TRBV20-1 and TRBJ2-1; 12 bases are shared with TRBD2. Germline V lookup: CDR1 DFQATT, CDR2 SNEGSKA (reference sequence). This CDR3 comprises 16 residues. V was clipped by 2 bases and J by 8 bases; unmatched bases: 10. The CDR3 DNA reads as TGCAGTGCTAGATCACCGACTAGCGGGAGCGTCGATGAGCAGTTCTTC. Translated: CSARSPTSGSVDEQFF.

This clonotype showed up many times. The genes are TRBV6-1 and TRBJ2-2; D unresolved. Trimming pared 6 bases from V and 7 bases from J, leaving 15 bases between. This CDR3 has 14 amino acids. CDR1 is MNHNS, CDR2 SASEGT, per germline. In DNA form, the CDR3 reads TGTGCCAGCAGCCAGGACGAGGCAATCGGGGAGCTGTTTTTT. Translating gives CASSQDEAIGELFF.

This clonotype was recorded many times. The rearrangement joins TRBV7-8 to TRBJ1-1; 7 bases are shared with TRBD1. Germline V lookup: CDR1 SGHVS, CDR2 FQNEAQ. The length of the CDR3 is 12 residues. After removal of 1 base from V and 11 bases from J, the junction contained 4 bases not matched to a gene. This CDR3 is CASSLVQGLAFF. Here the CDR3 DNA reads TGTGCCAGCAGCTTAGTACAGGGGTTGGCTTTCTTT.

This chain uses TRBV7-3 with TRBJ2-7, with 14 bases matching TRBD2. In germline, CDR1 is SGHTA, CDR2 FQGTGA. The CDR3 loop spans 16 amino acids. J gave up 6 bases and V 5 bases, and 9 bases lay outside the gene matches. The CDR3 spells CASSPVGGLAGVEQYF. Written as DNA, the CDR3 is TGTGCCAGCAGCCCCGTAGGGGGACTAGCGGGAGTCGAGCAGTACTTC. The full variable domain, with the rest looked up from reference TRBV7-3 and TRBJ2-7, is GAGVSQTPSNKVTEKGKYVELRCDPISGHTALYWYRQSLGQGPEFLIYFQGTGAADDSGLPNDRFFAVRPEGSVSTLKIQRTERGDSAVYLCASSPVGGLAGVEQYFGPGTRLTVT.

This clonotype was counted a few times. This chain links TRBV20-1 with TRBJ2-7; 11 nucleotides match TRBD1. The CDR3 is 15 residues long. V was clipped by 2 bases and J by 1 base; unmatched bases: 4. Germline loops: CDR1 DFQATT, CDR2 SNEGSKA (reference sequence). The CDR3 DNA reads as TGCAGTGCTAGAACCGGGACAGGGGGTTCCTACGAGCAGTACTTC. Protein product: CSARTGTGGSYEQYF.

This clonotype came up many times. V is TRBV6-2 or TRBV6-3 and J is TRBJ1-1; D not certain. The CDR3 has 16 residues. The germline CDR1 and CDR2 sequences are MNHEY and SVGEGT. Trimming pared 5 bases from V and 4 bases from J, leaving 20 bases between. The CDR3 nucleotides read TGTGCCAGCAGTGAAGATCTGGGATCAGGTGGCACTGAAGCTTTCTTT. Translation gives CASSEDLGSGGTEAFF.

This clonotype was seen a few times. The rearrangement joins TRBV29-1 to TRBJ2-7; a weak D match, TRBD1 (6 bases). This CDR3 is built from 12 residues. The germline V gene encodes CDR1 SQVTM and CDR2 ANQGSEA. V was pared by 1 base and J by 6 bases, with 10 bases between. The CDR3 here is CSVEAGVGEQYF. The CDR3 coding sequence is TGCAGCGTTGAAGCAGGGGTTGGCGAGCAGTACTTC.

This clonotype was observed many times. The chain is built from TRBV12-3 or TRBV12-4 and TRBJ2-1; 16 bases match TRBD2. With 10 bases clipped from V and 9 bases from J, the junction kept 12 bases outside the gene matches. The CDR3 runs 16 residues. The CDR3 reads CAITSGLAGGRAEQFF. CDR3 bases: TGTGCCATCACATCGGGACTAGCGGGAGGGAGGGCTGAGCAGTTCTTC.

In this sample, this clonotype turned up many times. The J gene is TRBJ2-7, the V gene TRBV30; 7 nucleotides align to TRBD1. CDR3 length equals 14 residues. J was trimmed by 1 base and V by 2 bases; bases with no gene match: 5. CDR1 and CDR2 (germline): GTSNPN, SVGIG (reference sequence). DNA of the CDR3: TGTGCCTGGAGTCCTAGGGACAGTTCCTACGAGCAGTACTTC. This codes for CAWSPRDSSYEQYF.

The table lists this clonotype with a few counts. The chain carries TRBV5-1 and TRBJ1-2, with D perhaps matching TRBD1 (5 bases). The CDR3 runs 15 residues. The germline gives CDR1 SGHRS, CDR2 YFSETQ. The germline V and J ends were trimmed by 4 bases and 4 bases, with 17 bases remaining between them. In DNA form, the CDR3 reads TGCGCCAGCAGCGAGATGGGACCGGACGCCTATGGCTACACCTTC. It translates to CASSEMGPDAYGYTF.

This clonotype was seen a handful of times. Written as DNA, the CDR3 is TGCGCCAGCAGCCAAGGTTTACAGGGATACGAGCAGTACTTC. Its protein is CASSQGLQGYEQYF. This chain uses TRBV4-3 with TRBJ2-7; possibly TRBD1 for D (6 bases). The germline V and J ends were trimmed by 1 base and 4 bases, with 11 bases remaining between them. The CDR3 has 14 amino acids. Germline CDR1 is LGHNA and CDR2 is YSLEER.

V gene TRBV7-9 combines with J gene TRBJ1-2; 7 bases fit TRBD1. From germline, CDR1 is SEHNR and CDR2 FQNEAQ (reference sequence). CDR3 length: 18 residues. V was clipped by 5 bases and J by 5 bases; unmatched bases: 20. DNA of the CDR3: TGTGCCAGCAGCCGACTACTAGAGCCCGGGACAGATCCTTATGGCTACACCTTC. Translated: CASSRLLEPGTDPYGYTF.

In the case of this clonotype: Given a much more abundant clone one base away, this may be a read error. CDR3 residues: CASSVAAASEQYF. The CDR3 DNA sequence: TGTGCCAGCAGCGTAGCGGCAGCGAGCGAGCAGTACTTC. V usage is TRBV7-9 and J usage is TRBJ2-7, with a tentative D call TRBD2 (6 bases). This CDR3 has 13 residues. The germline V gene has CDR1 SEHNR and CDR2 FQNEAQ (reference sequence).

This clonotype was seen more than once but under ten times. The chain joins TRBV20-1 to TRBJ1-1, with D hard to call. Germline V gene sequence: CDR1 DFQATT, CDR2 SNEGSKA (reference sequence). Trimming stripped 6 bases from V and 1 base from J, with 18 bases between. The CDR3 length is 15 residues. The CDR3 sequence: CSAKRTFGQNTEAFF. The CDR3 region has the DNA TGCAGTGCGAAACGAACGTTTGGGCAGAACACTGAAGCTTTCTTT.

V is TRBV11-1 and J is TRBJ2-1; 12 nucleotides line up with TRBD1. From germline, CDR1 is SGHAT and CDR2 FQDESV (reference sequence). This CDR3 contains 17 residues. V trimming: 8 bases; J trimming: 6 bases; junction bases outside the gene matches: 14. CDR3 amino acids: CASRRDRGLVSGNEQFF. Here the CDR3 DNA reads TGTGCCAGCCGGCGGGACAGGGGGCTCGTCTCGGGCAATGAGCAGTTCTTC.

This clonotype was counted ten times or more. The chain links TRBV20-1 to TRBJ2-7; 12 bases agree with TRBD1. Per germline, CDR1 DFQATT and CDR2 SNEGSKA (reference sequence). The trim removed 7 bases at V and 6 bases at J, leaving 4 bases unmatched. The CDR3 consists of 12 residues. The CDR3 reads CSVEGQGAEQYF. The DNA for the CDR3 is TGCAGTGTGGAGGGACAGGGGGCCGAGCAGTACTTC.

The chain uses TRBV6-2 or TRBV6-3 and TRBJ1-5; the D is unclear. CDR3 size: 14 residues. CDR1 is MNHEY, CDR2 SVGEGT, per germline. Trimming stripped 8 bases from V and 0 bases from J, with 11 bases between. DNA of the CDR3: TGTGCCAGCTTAGGAGCCGTTAGCAATCAGCCCCAGCATTTT. This translates into CASLGAVSNQPQHF.

The genes are TRBV5-1 and TRBJ2-7, with 11 bases identical to TRBD1. The V gene end was trimmed by 7 bases and the J gene end by 12 bases; junction bases not matched to a gene: 12. CDR1 and CDR2 (germline): SGHRS, YFSETQ. The CDR3 totals 13 residues. The CDR3 nucleotides read TGCGCCAGCGGCCCGGGCGGGACAGGGGGGTCGTACTTC. This gives the protein CASGPGGTGGSYF.

This clonotype was seen more than once but under ten times. The chain couples TRBV18 to TRBJ2-7; 15 nucleotides align to TRBD2. There are 16 residues in the CDR3. Germline V gene data show CDR1 as KGHSH and CDR2 as LQKENI. V dropped 5 bases and J dropped 0; count of bases not matched to a gene: 2. This CDR3 is CASSGLAGGSSYEQYF. For the CDR3, the DNA is TGTGCCAGCTCAGGACTAGCGGGAGGGAGCTCCTACGAGCAGTACTTC.

This clonotype was counted many times. The genes are TRBV2 and TRBJ1-6; D ambiguous. V was clipped by 2 bases and J by 6 bases, with 11 bases between them. This CDR3 comprises 15 residues. CDR1 is SNHLY, CDR2 FYNNEI, per germline. DNA of the CDR3: TGTGCCAGCAGTGAATGGCGGGAGGTTAATTCACCCCTCCACTTT. It encodes CASSEWREVNSPLHF.